The 12 T cell receptor beta chains below all came from one sample that was sequenced in a study of PD-1 blockade in mismatch repair-deficient tumors. Clones were read by immunoSEQ multiplex PCR, and TCRdb kept only the in-frame ones, dropping some. The data contain approximately 25,000 clones, 75% to 85% of them singletons. The sequencing here drew on peripheral blood, taken 12 weeks after starting pembrolizumab. These receptors all stem from an adult with mismatch repair-deficient cancer.

The chain joins TRBV6-1 to TRBJ2-2, with D possibly TRBD1 on 5 matching bases. V was shortened by 7 bases and J by 5 bases, with 14 bases between the two germline ends. There are 14 residues in the CDR3. Per germline, CDR1 MNHNS and CDR2 SASEGT. The CDR3 DNA reads TGTGCCAGCATTGTAGGGGCGGAAACCGGGGAGCTGTTTTTT. Its translation is CASIVGAETGELFF.

The chain carries TRBV19 and TRBJ1-2; the match to TRBD1 covers 7 bases. J was trimmed by 0 bases and V by 5 bases; bases with no gene match: 12. Germline loops: CDR1 LNHDA, CDR2 SQIVND (reference sequence). There are 17 residues in the CDR3. CDR3 bases: TGTGCCAGTAGTCTACGCCCGCGGGACAGACCTAACTATGGCTACACCTTC. Its translation: CASSLRPRDRPNYGYTF.

By its share, this clone is medium-sized. The chain joins TRBV9 to TRBJ2-7; 9 nucleotides match TRBD1. Trimming took 3 bases from V and 5 from J; bases not matched to a gene: 9. Germline V CDR1 and CDR2: SGDLS, YYNGEE. The CDR3 is 15 amino acids. The CDR3 DNA follows: TGTGCCAGCAGCGCTCCCGGGACAGGGACCCACGAGCAGTACTTC. Its protein product is CASSAPGTGTHEQYF.

This clone occurred a few times. The CDR3 protein is CASSEREGGTDTQYF. DNA for the CDR3: TGCGCCAGCAGCGAACGGGAGGGAGGCACAGATACGCAGTATTTT. J is TRBJ2-3 and V is TRBV4-1; 8 bases fit TRBD2. Germline lookup yields CDR1 MGHRA and CDR2 YSYEKL. The CDR3 has 15 amino acids. Trimming cost V 5 bases and J 1 base; bases outside gene matches: 5.

By its share, this clone is large. CDR3 nucleotide sequence: TGCGCCAGCAGCCAAGATGGGCTAGCGGGAGCCGGCGGGGAGCTGTTTTTT. Encoded protein: CASSQDGLAGAGGELFF. The chain recombines TRBV4-3 with TRBJ2-2; TRBD2 matches at 10 bases. V trimming: 0 bases; J trimming: 7 bases; junction bases outside the gene matches: 8. Germline-derived CDR1 and CDR2 are LGHNA and YSLEER. The CDR3 length is 17 residues.

The chain employs TRBV13 and TRBJ2-7; 14 nucleotides match TRBD2. Germline CDR1 PRHDT, CDR2 FYEKMQ (reference sequence). The CDR3 consists of 19 residues. The junction had 18 bases not matched to a gene; V was cut back by 6 bases and J by 5 bases. CDR3 protein: CASSQGTSGSPDGSHEQYF. DNA for the CDR3: TGTGCCAGCAGTCAGGGGACTAGCGGGAGCCCAGACGGGTCCCACGAGCAGTACTTC.

This chain connects TRBV6-6 to TRBJ1-2, with 10 bases aligning to TRBD1. The length of the CDR3 is 16 residues. The ends lost 5 bases at V and 4 bases at J; junction bases unmatched: 10. From germline, CDR1 is MNHNY and CDR2 SVGAGI (reference sequence). The CDR3 reads CASSAGTGVRVYGYTF. The CDR3 coding sequence is TGTGCCAGCAGTGCGGGGACAGGGGTCAGGGTCTATGGCTACACCTTC.

This chain connects TRBV7-8 to TRBJ2-7; 11 bases are shared with TRBD2. Germline V gives CDR1 SGHVS, CDR2 FQNEAQ. The CDR3 contains 15 residues. With 7 bases clipped from V and 7 bases from J, the junction kept 12 bases outside the gene matches. The CDR3 nucleotides read TGTGCCAGCAACCCAACTTTTGGACTAGCGGGTGAGCAGTACTTC. This encodes CASNPTFGLAGEQYF. Drawing the rest from reference TRBV7-8 and TRBJ2-7, the complete variable domain is GAGVSQSPRYKVAKRGQDVALRCDPISGHVSLFWYQQALGQGPEFLTYFQNEAQLDKSGLPSDRFFAERPEGSVSTLKIQRTQQEDSAVYLCASNPTFGLAGEQYFGPGTRLTVT.

The gene calls are TRBV9 and TRBJ1-4, with D maybe TRBD1 (6 bases). Germline assignment: CDR1 SGDLS and CDR2 YYNGEE. The CDR3 has 15 residues. V lost 2 bases and J 8 bases, leaving 16 bases between the germline ends. The CDR3 coding sequence is TGTGCCAGCAGCGTGGGGGACGGGACAAACGAAAAACTGTTTTTT. The encoded protein is CASSVGDGTNEKLFF.

This chain joins TRBV4-1 and TRBJ2-1; 7 nucleotides match TRBD2. CDR3 size: 15 residues. Germline CDR1 MGHRA, CDR2 YSYEKL. V was clipped by 0 bases and J by 4 bases; unmatched bases: 3. CDR3 DNA sequence: TGCGCCAGCAGCCAAGAGATCGGGAGGTACAATGAGCAGTTCTTC. Translation gives CASSQEIGRYNEQFF.

V is TRBV6-5 and J is TRBJ2-7; D uncertain. CDR3 length equals 14 residues. Trimming removed 0 bases at V and 2 bases at J, with 8 bases between. Germline-derived CDR1 and CDR2 are MNHEY and SVGAGI. CDR3 loop: CASSYSAEPYEQYF. The CDR3 nucleotides read TGTGCCAGCAGTTACTCCGCAGAACCCTACGAGCAGTACTTC.

This clone was counted a few times. The rearrangement uses TRBV19 and TRBJ1-5, with TRBD1 matching 8 bases. The V and J ends lost 3 bases and 0 bases, in that order; junction bases with no gene match: 7. CDR1 is LNHDA and CDR2 is SQIVND in the germline V gene (reference sequence). The CDR3 is made up of 17 amino acids. CDR3 nucleotide sequence: TGTGCCAGTAGTATGACAGGGGACATAAATAGCAATCAGCCCCAGCATTTT. It is translated as CASSMTGDINSNQPQHF.